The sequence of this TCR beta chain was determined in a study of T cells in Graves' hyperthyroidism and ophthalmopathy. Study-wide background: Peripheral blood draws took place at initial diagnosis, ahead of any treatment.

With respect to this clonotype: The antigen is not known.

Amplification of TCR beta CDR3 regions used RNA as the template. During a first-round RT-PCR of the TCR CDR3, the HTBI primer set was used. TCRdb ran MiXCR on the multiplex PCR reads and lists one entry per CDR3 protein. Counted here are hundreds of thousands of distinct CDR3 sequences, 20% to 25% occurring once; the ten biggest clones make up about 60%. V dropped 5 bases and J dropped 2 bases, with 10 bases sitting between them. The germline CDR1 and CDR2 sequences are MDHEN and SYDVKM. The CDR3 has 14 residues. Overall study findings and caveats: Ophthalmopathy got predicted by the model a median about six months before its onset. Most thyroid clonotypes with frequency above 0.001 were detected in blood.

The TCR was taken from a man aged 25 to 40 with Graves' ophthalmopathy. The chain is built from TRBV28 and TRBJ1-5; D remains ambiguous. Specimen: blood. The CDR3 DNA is TGTGCCAGCAGTAAGAGGCAAGGCAATCAGCCCCAGCATTTT. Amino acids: CASSKRQGNQPQHF.